The clone carrying this T cell receptor (beta chain) occurred once. These data belong to a study of T cell changes during pregnancy in multiple sclerosis. Here immunoSEQ multiplex PCR was the method, and the copy in TCRdb shows in-frame clones only, minus some. This repertoire shows about 80,000 clones, 89% found once; its top ten account for 1.9%. The CDR3 is 16 residues long. V gave up 10 bases and J gave up 6 bases; unmatched junction bases: 13. The germline V gene encodes CDR1 ENHRY and CDR2 SYGVKD. The source is a female donor with multiple sclerosis, enrolled in a pregnancy study. Sequencing was performed on peripheral blood, taken before pregnancy. This chain uses TRBV10-3 with TRBJ1-4; 11 bases are a match to TRBD1. The CDR3 reads CATGTGGIRVHEKLFF. The DNA for the CDR3 is TGTGCCACTGGGACAGGGGGAATACGGGTGCATGAAAAACTGTTTTTT.